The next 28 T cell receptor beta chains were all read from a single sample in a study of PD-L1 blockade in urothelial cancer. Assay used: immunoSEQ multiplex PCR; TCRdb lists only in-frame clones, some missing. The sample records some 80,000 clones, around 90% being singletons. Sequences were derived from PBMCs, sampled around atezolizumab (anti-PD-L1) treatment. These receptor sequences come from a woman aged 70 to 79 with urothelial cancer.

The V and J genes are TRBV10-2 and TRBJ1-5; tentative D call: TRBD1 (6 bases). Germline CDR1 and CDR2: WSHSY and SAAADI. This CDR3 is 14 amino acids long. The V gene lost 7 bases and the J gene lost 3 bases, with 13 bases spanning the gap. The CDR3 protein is CASNLDSYNQPQHF. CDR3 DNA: TGCGCCAGCAACCTGGACAGCTACAATCAGCCCCAGCATTTT.

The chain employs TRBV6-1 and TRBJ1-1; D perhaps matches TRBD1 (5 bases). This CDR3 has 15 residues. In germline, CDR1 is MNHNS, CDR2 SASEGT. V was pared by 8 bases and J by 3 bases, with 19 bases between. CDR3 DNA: TGTGCCAGCGGGGCCACCTCCAGGGCGGACACTGAAGCTTTCTTT. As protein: CASGATSRADTEAFF.

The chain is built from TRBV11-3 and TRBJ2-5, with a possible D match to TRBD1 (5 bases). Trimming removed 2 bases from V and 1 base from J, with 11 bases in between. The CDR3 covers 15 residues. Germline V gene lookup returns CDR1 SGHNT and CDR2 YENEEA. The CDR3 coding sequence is TGTGCCAGCAGCTTACGGGCAGGGCTCCAAGAGACCCAGTACTTC. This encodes CASSLRAGLQETQYF.

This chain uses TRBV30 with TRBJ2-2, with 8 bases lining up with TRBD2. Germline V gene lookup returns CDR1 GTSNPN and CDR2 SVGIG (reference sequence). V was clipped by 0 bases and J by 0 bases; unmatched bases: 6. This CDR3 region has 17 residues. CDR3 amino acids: CAWSVPAGASNTGELFF. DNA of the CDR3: TGTGCCTGGAGTGTACCAGCGGGAGCTTCGAACACCGGGGAGCTGTTTTTT.

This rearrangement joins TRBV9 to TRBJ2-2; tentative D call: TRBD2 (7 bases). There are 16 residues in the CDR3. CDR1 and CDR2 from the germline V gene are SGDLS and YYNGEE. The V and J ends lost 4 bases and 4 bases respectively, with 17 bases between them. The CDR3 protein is CASSPPSGGTTGELFF. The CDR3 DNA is TGTGCCAGCAGCCCACCTTCGGGGGGCACCACCGGGGAGCTGTTTTTT.

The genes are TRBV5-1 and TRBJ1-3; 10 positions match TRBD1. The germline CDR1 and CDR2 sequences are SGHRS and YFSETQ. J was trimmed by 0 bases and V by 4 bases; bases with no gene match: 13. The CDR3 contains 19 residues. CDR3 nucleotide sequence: TGCGCCAGCAGCAAAGGGACAGGGGTCGGGGCTTTCTCTGGAAACACCATATATTTT. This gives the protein CASSKGTGVGAFSGNTIYF. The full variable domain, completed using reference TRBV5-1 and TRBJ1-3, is KAGVTQTPRYLIKTRGQQVTLSCSPISGHRSVSWYQQTPGQGLQFLFEYFSETQRNKGNFPGRFSGRQFSNSRSEMNVSTLELGDSALYLCASSKGTGVGAFSGNTIYFGEGSWLTVV.

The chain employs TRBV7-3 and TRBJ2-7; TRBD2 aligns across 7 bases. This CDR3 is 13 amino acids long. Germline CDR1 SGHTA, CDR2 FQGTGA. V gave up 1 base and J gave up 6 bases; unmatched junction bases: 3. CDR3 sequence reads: CASSLIWGGEQYF. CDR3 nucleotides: TGTGCCAGCAGCTTAATTTGGGGGGGCGAGCAGTACTTC. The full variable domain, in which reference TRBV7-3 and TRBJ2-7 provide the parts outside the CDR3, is GAGVSQTPSNKVTEKGKYVELRCDPISGHTALYWYRQSLGQGPEFLIYFQGTGAADDSGLPNDRFFAVRPEGSVSTLKIQRTERGDSAVYLCASSLIWGGEQYFGPGTRLTVT.

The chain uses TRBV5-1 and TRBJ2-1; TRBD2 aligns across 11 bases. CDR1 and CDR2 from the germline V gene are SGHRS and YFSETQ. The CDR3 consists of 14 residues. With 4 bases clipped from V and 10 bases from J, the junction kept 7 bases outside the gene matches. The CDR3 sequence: CASSPLAGVQEQFF. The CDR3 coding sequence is TGCGCCAGCAGCCCACTAGCGGGGGTGCAGGAGCAGTTCTTC.

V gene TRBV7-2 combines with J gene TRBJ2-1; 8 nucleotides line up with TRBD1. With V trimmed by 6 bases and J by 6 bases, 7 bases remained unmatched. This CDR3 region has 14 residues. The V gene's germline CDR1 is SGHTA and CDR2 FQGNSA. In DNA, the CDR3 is TGTGCCAGCAGTTGGGACAGGTCGGTCAATGAGCAGTTCTTC. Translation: CASSWDRSVNEQFF.

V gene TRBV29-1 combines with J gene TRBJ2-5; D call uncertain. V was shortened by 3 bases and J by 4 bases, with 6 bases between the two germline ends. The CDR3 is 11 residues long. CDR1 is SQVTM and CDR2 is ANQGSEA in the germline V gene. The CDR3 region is CSVEIGETQYF. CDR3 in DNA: TGCAGCGTTGAGATCGGAGAGACCCAGTACTTC.

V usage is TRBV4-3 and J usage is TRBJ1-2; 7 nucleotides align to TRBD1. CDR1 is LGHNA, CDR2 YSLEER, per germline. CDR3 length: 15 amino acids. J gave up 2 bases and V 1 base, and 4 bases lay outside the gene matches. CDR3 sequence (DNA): TGCGCCAGCAGCCAAGCGAGGGGGCTAAACTATGGCTACACCTTC. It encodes CASSQARGLNYGYTF.

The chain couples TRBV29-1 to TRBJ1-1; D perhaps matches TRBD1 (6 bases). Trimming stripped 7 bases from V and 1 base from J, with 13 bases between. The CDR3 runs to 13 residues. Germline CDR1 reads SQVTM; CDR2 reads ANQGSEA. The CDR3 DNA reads TGCAGCGCCAGCTTGGGGGCGAACACTGAAGCTTTCTTT. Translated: CSASLGANTEAFF.

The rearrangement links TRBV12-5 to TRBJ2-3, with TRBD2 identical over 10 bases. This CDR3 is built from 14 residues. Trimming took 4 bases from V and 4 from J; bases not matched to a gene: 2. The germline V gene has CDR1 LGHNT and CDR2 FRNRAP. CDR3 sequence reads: CASGSGLAPDTQYF. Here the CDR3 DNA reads TGTGCTAGTGGTTCGGGACTAGCGCCAGATACGCAGTATTTT.

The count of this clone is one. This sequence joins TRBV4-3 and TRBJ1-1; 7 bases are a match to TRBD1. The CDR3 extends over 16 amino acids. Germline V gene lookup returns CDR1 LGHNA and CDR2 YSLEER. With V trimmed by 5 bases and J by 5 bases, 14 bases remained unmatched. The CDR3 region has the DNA TGCGCCAGCAGCGAGACAGGGATCAGGGGATGGACTGAAGCTTTCTTT. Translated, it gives CASSETGIRGWTEAFF.

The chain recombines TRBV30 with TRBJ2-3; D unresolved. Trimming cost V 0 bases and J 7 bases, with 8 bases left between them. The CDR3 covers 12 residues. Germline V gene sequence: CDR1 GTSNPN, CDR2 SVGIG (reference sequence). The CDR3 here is CAWSVWRNTQYF. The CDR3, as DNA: TGTGCCTGGAGTGTATGGCGGAATACGCAGTATTTT.

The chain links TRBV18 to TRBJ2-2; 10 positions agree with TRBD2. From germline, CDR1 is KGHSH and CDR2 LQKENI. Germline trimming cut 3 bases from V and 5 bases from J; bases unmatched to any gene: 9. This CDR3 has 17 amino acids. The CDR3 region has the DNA TGTGCCAGCTCACCGGGACTAGCGTGGTTGGGGACCGGGGAGCTGTTTTTT. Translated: CASSPGLAWLGTGELFF.

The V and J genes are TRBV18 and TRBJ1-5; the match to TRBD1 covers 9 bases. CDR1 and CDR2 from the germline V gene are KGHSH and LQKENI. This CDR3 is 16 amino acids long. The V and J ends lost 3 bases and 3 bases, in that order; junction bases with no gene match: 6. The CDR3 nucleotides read TGTGCCAGCTCACCTCTCGGGACAGGGAACAATCAGCCCCAGCATTTT. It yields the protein CASSPLGTGNNQPQHF.

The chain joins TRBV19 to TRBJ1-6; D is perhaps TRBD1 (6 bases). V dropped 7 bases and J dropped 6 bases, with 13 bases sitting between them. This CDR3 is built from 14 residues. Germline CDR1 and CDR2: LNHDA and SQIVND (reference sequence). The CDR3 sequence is CASTMQGINSPLHF. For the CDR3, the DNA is TGTGCCAGTACAATGCAGGGGATTAATTCACCCCTCCACTTT.

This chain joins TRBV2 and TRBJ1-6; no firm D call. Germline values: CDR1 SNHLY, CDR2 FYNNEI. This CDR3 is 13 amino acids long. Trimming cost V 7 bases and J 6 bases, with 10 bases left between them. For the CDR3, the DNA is TGTGCCAGCAACCGGGAGCCTAATTCACCCCTCCACTTT. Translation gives CASNREPNSPLHF.

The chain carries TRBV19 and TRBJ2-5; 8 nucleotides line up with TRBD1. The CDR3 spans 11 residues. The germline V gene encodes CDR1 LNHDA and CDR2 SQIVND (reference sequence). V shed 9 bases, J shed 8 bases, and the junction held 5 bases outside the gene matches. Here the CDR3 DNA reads TGTGCCAGCGGACAGGGAGGTACCCAGTACTTC. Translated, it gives CASGQGGTQYF. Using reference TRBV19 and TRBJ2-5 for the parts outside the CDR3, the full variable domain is DGGITQSPKYLFRKEGQNVTLSCEQNLNHDAMYWYRQDPGQGLRLIYYSQIVNDFQKGDIAEGYSVSREKKESFPLTVTSAQKNPTAFYLCASGQGGTQYFGPGTRLLVL.

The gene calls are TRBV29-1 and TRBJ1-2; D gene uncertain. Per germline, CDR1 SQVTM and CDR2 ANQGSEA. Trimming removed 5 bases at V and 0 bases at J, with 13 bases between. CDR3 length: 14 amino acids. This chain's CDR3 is CSVLFDGANYGYTF. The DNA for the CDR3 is TGCAGCGTTTTGTTCGACGGAGCTAACTATGGCTACACCTTC.

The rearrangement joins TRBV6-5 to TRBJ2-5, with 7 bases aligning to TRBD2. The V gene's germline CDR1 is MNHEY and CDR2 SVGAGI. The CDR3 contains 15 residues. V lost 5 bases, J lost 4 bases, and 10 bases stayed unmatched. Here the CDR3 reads CASSQLAGVGETQYF. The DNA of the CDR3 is TGTGCCAGCAGTCAACTTGCGGGGGTCGGAGAGACCCAGTACTTC.

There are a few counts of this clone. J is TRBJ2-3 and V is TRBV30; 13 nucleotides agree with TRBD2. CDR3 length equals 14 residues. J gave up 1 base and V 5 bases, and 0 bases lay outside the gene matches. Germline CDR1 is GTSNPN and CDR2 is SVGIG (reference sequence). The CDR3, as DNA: TGTGCCTGGGGGACTAGCGGGGGCACAGATACGCAGTATTTT. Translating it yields CAWGTSGGTDTQYF. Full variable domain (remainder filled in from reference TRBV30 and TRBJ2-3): SQTIHQWPATLVQPVGSPLSLECTVEGTSNPNLYWYRQAAGRGLQLLFYSVGIGQISSEVPQNLSASRPQDRQFILSSKKLLLSDSGFYLCAWGTSGGTDTQYFGPGTRLTVL.

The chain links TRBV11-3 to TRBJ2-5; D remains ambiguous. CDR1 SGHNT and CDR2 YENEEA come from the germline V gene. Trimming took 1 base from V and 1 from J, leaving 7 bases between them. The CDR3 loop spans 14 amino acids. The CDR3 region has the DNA TGTGCCAGCAGCTTAGGGCCCTTCCAAGAGACCCAGTACTTC. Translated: CASSLGPFQETQYF.

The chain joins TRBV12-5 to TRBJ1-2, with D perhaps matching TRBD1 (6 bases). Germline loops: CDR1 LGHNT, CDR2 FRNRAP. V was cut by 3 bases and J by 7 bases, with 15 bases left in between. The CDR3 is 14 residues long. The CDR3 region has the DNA TGTGCTAGTGGTTTACAGGGACCCGAAGGTGGCTACACCTTC. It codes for CASGLQGPEGGYTF.

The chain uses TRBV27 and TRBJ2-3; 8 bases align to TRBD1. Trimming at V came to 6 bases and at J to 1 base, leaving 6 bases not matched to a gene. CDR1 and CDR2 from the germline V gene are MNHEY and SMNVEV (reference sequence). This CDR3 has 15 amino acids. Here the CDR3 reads CASRSWGQGTDTQYF. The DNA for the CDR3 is TGTGCCAGCAGGTCTTGGGGACAGGGCACAGATACGCAGTATTTT.

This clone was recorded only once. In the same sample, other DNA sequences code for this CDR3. The CDR3 protein is CASRFAGGTGYGYTF. The CDR3 nucleotides read TGCGCCAGCAGATTTGCAGGGGGCACAGGTTATGGCTACACCTTC. The J gene is TRBJ1-2, the V gene TRBV5-1; TRBD1 matches at 8 bases. J gave up 5 bases and V 5 bases, and 11 bases lay outside the gene matches. Germline CDR1 reads SGHRS; CDR2 reads YFSETQ. The CDR3 runs to 15 residues.

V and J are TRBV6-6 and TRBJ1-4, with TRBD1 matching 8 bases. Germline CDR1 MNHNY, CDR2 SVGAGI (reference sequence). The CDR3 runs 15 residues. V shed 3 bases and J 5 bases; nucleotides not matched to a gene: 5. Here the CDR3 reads CASSYQDRANEKLFF. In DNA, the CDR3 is TGTGCCAGCAGTTATCAGGACAGGGCAAATGAAAAACTGTTTTTT.